This T cell receptor beta chain was sequenced for a study of T cell responses to AZD1222 COVID-19 vaccine. The CDR3 spans 14 residues. Germline V gene data show CDR1 as SGHTA and CDR2 as FQGNSA. Trimming cost V 0 bases and J 6 bases; bases outside gene matches: 5. Sequenced by immunoSEQ multiplex PCR; TCRdb stores in-frame clones only, minus some. The table lists under 200,000 clones, 88% of them singletons. In regard to this clone: The antigen remains undetermined.

Overall study results and limits: Reportedly, nearly half the spike-specific TCRs target unmutated variant regions.

This sample comprised peripheral blood, obtained 28 days after the second AZD1222 dose. The source of this sequence is an adult who received the AZD1222 COVID-19 vaccine. This chain uses TRBV7-2 with TRBJ2-7; 7 bases map to TRBD2. The CDR3 sequence is CASSLATLASEQYF. CDR3 nucleotides: TGTGCCAGCAGCTTAGCGACACTAGCGTCCGAGCAGTACTTC.